Each of the 17 T cell receptor beta chains below was sequenced from the same sample in a study of Graves' ophthalmopathy and Graves' hyperthyroidism. Amplification of TCR beta CDR3 regions used RNA transcripts. Scientists carried out first-round RT-PCR using HTBI primers and then a second-round multiplex PCR. A single record per CDR3 protein comes from TCRdb applying MiXCR to the multiplex PCR reads. The sample consists of more than 300,000 distinct CDR3 sequences, 17% of them appearing once. Sequenced material: peripheral blood. These receptors all stem from an adult woman with stable Graves' hyperthyroidism.

The V and J genes are TRBV5-1 and TRBJ2-7; maybe TRBD2 (5 bases). V was trimmed by 0 bases and J by 5 bases, leaving 15 bases between them. The CDR3 consists of 15 residues. CDR1 SGHRS and CDR2 YFSETQ come from the germline V gene. The CDR3 loop is CASSLAVTGEDEQYF. CDR3 coding DNA: TGCGCCAGCAGCTTGGCCGTTACCGGGGAAGACGAGCAGTACTTC. Combining the CDR3 with reference TRBV5-1 and TRBJ2-7 gives the whole variable domain KAGVTQTPRYLIKTRGQQVTLSCSPISGHRSVSWYQQTPGQGLQFLFEYFSETQRNKGNFPGRFSGRQFSNSRSEMNVSTLELGDSALYLCASSLAVTGEDEQYFGPGTRLTVT.

V gene TRBV6-1 combines with J gene TRBJ2-7, with D perhaps matching TRBD1 (5 bases). Trimming cost V 1 base and J 3 bases, with 16 bases left between them. The CDR3 covers 16 residues. Germline CDR1 and CDR2: MNHNS and SASEGT. The CDR3 DNA is TGTGCCAGCAGTGAAGGGCCTCCACAGGTGAACTACGAGCAGTACTTC. Amino acids: CASSEGPPQVNYEQYF.

This clonotype has a count of ten or more. The gene calls are TRBV6-1 and TRBJ1-1; the D is unclear. Trimming took 7 bases from V and 5 from J, leaving 17 bases between them. Germline CDR1 MNHNS, CDR2 SASEGT. This CDR3 comprises 14 residues. The CDR3 here is CASTQYGDWTEAFF. CDR3 DNA: TGTGCCAGCACCCAGTATGGGGATTGGACTGAAGCTTTCTTT.

This sequence joins TRBV12-3 or TRBV12-4 and TRBJ1-6, with D possibly matching TRBD1 (5 bases). CDR3 size: 14 residues. Trimming stripped 3 bases from V and 9 bases from J, with 12 bases between. DNA for the CDR3: TGTGCCAGCAGTTTTACAGGTGGAACTTCACCCCTCCACTTT. It specifies CASSFTGGTSPLHF.

This clonotype has just a few counts. V and J are TRBV20-1 and TRBJ2-2; D is perhaps TRBD2 (6 bases). The V and J ends lost 4 bases and 5 bases respectively, with 17 bases between them. Germline loops: CDR1 DFQATT, CDR2 SNEGSKA (reference sequence). The CDR3 is made up of 15 amino acids. The CDR3 protein is CSANARGKGTGELFF. The CDR3 DNA reads as TGCAGTGCTAACGCCCGCGGGAAGGGAACCGGGGAGCTGTTTTTT.

This clonotype was seen repeatedly, ten times or more. The chain carries TRBV18 and TRBJ2-5, with D unresolved. This CDR3 is 13 amino acids long. The germline V gene has CDR1 KGHSH and CDR2 LQKENI. V was pared by 5 bases and J by 5 bases, with 12 bases between. The CDR3 DNA is TGTGCCAGCTCATCAGACCTGTCGGAGACCCAGTACTTC. Protein: CASSSDLSETQYF.

This chain connects TRBV6-1 to TRBJ2-7, with D possibly called TRBD1 or TRBD2 (5 bases each). This CDR3 spans 13 amino acids. From germline, CDR1 is MNHNS and CDR2 SASEGT. V lost 6 bases, J lost 7 bases, and 16 bases lay in between. The CDR3 DNA sequence: TGTGCCAGCAGACGGTCGGGACGACGAGAGCAGTACTTC. Protein: CASRRSGRREQYF.

The genes are TRBV7-2 and TRBJ2-4; D is perhaps TRBD1 (5 bases). CDR1 SGHTA and CDR2 FQGNSA come from the germline V gene. This CDR3 region has 16 residues. Deletions cut 2 bases from V and 0 bases from J, with 11 bases between. The CDR3 loop reads CASSLRPTAAKNIQYF. The CDR3 bases are TGTGCCAGCAGCTTACGCCCGACAGCAGCCAAAAACATTCAGTACTTC.

The sample holds many counts of this clonotype. This rearrangement joins TRBV7-9 to TRBJ2-2; D is uncertain. V gave up 2 bases and J gave up 6 bases, with 7 bases separating them. Germline V gives CDR1 SEHNR, CDR2 FQNEAQ (reference sequence). This CDR3 is 13 amino acids long. The DNA of the CDR3 is TGTGCCAGCAGCTTATTTTTGTCCGGGGAGCTGTTTTTT. Its translation is CASSLFLSGELFF.

This clonotype was detected only a few times. This chain joins TRBV5-1 and TRBJ1-1; unclear D gene. Trimming removed 3 bases at V and 1 base at J, with 13 bases between. Germline assignment: CDR1 SGHRS and CDR2 YFSETQ. This CDR3 spans 15 amino acids. The CDR3 spells CASSWTPGENTEAFF. The CDR3 bases are TGCGCCAGCAGCTGGACCCCAGGTGAGAACACTGAAGCTTTCTTT.

This clonotype was observed a handful of times. The chain employs TRBV6-1 and TRBJ2-5, with a possible D match to TRBD2 (6 bases). Germline V lookup: CDR1 MNHNS, CDR2 SASEGT. V was pared by 8 bases and J by 0 bases, with 16 bases between. The CDR3 runs 15 residues. The CDR3 DNA reads as TGTGCCAGCTCACCACCGGCGGGGAACCAAGAGACCCAGTACTTC. Amino acids: CASSPPAGNQETQYF.

This rearrangement joins TRBV12-3 or TRBV12-4 to TRBJ2-5; TRBD2 aligns across 8 bases. With 2 bases clipped from V and 4 bases from J, the junction kept 6 bases outside the gene matches. This CDR3 has 15 amino acids. This CDR3 is CASSLRSGGRETQYF. The CDR3 DNA follows: TGTGCCAGCAGTTTACGGAGCGGGGGCCGAGAGACCCAGTACTTC.

This clonotype was recorded at least ten times. The chain joins TRBV15 to TRBJ1-5; 9 bases fit TRBD1. The CDR3 loop spans 12 amino acids. CDR1 is LNHNV and CDR2 is YYDKDF in the germline V gene (reference sequence). V was clipped by 2 bases and J by 11 bases; unmatched bases: 1. The CDR3 DNA reads TGTGCCACCAGCAGAAGGGACAGGGCCCAGCATTTT. As protein: CATSRRDRAQHF. Full variable domain (remainder filled in from reference TRBV15 and TRBJ1-5): DAMVIQNPRYQVTQFGKPVTLSCSQTLNHNVMYWYQQKSSQAPKLLFHYYDKDFNNEADTPDNFQSRRPNTSFCFLDIRSPGLGDTAMYLCATSRRDRAQHFGDGTRLSIL.

The V and J genes are TRBV28 and TRBJ1-2; D perhaps matches TRBD1 (6 bases). The CDR3 sequence is 15 residues long. Trimming pared 4 bases from V and 4 bases from J, leaving 16 bases between. Germline assignment: CDR1 MDHEN and CDR2 SYDVKM. Here the CDR3 reads CASSSLRTDRYGYTF. DNA of the CDR3: TGTGCCAGCAGTTCTCTCAGGACAGACCGCTATGGCTACACCTTC.

This clonotype occurred many times. The chain recombines TRBV20-1 with TRBJ2-5; 7 bases map to TRBD1. The CDR3 is 12 residues long. V was clipped by 8 bases and J by 5 bases; unmatched bases: 8. Germline CDR1 reads DFQATT; CDR2 reads SNEGSKA (reference sequence). CDR3 amino acids: CSTTGVTETQYF. The CDR3 DNA sequence: TGCAGTACAACAGGGGTTACGGAGACCCAGTACTTC.

This rearrangement joins TRBV6-1 to TRBJ1-1; D is possibly TRBD1 (6 bases). V was clipped by 3 bases and J by 3 bases, with 8 bases between them. Germline V lookup: CDR1 MNHNS, CDR2 SASEGT. The CDR3 runs 13 residues. This CDR3 is CASSERQDTEAFF. CDR3 in DNA: TGTGCCAGCAGTGAGAGACAGGACACTGAAGCTTTCTTT.

This clonotype has a count of ten or more. This chain uses TRBV12-3 or TRBV12-4 with TRBJ2-2; D is perhaps TRBD1 (5 bases). The CDR3 is made up of 14 amino acids. V dropped 3 bases and J dropped 5 bases, with 10 bases sitting between them. CDR3 protein: CASSFVGDTGELFF. The CDR3 region has the DNA TGTGCCAGCAGTTTTGTAGGGGATACCGGGGAGCTGTTTTTT.